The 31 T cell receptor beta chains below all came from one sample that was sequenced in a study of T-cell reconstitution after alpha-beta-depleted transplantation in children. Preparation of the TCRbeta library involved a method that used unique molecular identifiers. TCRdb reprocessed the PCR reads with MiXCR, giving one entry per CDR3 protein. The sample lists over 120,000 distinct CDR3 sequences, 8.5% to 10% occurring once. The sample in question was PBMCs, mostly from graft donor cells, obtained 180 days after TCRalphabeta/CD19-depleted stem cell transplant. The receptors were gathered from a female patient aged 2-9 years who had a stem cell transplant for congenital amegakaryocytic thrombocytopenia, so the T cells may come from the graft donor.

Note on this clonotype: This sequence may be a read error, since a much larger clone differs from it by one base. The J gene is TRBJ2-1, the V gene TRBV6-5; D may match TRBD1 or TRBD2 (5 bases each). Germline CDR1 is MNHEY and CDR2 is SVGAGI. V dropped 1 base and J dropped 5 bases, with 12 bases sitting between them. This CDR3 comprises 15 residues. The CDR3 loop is CASSYLGLANNEQFF. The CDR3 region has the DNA TGTGCCAGCAGTTACTTGGGGCTAGCCAACAATGAGCAGTTCTTC.

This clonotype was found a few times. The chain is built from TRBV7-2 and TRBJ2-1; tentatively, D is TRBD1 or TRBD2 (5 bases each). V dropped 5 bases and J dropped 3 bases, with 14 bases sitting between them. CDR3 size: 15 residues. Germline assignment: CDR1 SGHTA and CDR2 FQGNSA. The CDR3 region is CASSQGRGDYNEQFF. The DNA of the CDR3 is TGTGCCAGCAGCCAGGGACGGGGAGACTACAATGAGCAGTTCTTC.

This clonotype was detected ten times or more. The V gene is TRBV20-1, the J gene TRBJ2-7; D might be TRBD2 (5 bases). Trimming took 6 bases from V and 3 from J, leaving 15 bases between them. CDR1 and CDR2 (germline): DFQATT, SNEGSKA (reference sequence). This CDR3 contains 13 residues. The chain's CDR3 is CSASDLRDYEQYF. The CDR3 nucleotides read TGCAGTGCCTCAGACCTGAGGGACTACGAGCAGTACTTC.

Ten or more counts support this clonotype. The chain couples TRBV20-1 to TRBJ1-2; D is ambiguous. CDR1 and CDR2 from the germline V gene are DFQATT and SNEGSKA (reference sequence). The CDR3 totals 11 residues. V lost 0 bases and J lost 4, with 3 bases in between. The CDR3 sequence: CSAREFYGYTF. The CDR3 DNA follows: TGCAGTGCTAGAGAATTCTATGGCTACACCTTC.

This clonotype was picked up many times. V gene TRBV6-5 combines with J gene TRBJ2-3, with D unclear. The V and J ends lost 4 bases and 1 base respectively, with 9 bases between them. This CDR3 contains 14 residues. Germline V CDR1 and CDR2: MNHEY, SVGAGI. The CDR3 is CASSSPGGTDTQYF. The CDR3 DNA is TGTGCCAGCAGTTCCCCTGGGGGCACAGATACGCAGTATTTT.

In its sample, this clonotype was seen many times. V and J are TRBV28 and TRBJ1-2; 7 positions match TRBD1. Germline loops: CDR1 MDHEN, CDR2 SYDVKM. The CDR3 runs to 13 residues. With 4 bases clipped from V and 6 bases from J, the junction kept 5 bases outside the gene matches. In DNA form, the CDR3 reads TGTGCCAGCAGTTCCGGACAGGAACATGGCTACACCTTC. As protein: CASSSGQEHGYTF.

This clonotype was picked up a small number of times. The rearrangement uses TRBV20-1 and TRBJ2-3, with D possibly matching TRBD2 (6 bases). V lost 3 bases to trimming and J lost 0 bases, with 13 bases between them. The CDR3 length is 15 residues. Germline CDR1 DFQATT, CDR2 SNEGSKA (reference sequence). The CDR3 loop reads CSASHPSGSTDTQYF. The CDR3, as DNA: TGCAGTGCTAGCCACCCAAGCGGGAGCACAGATACGCAGTATTTT.

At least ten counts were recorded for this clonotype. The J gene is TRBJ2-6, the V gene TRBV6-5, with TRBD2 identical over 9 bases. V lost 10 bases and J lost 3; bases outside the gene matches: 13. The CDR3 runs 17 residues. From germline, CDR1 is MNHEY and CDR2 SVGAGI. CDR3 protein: CATRGGGRVVGANVLTF. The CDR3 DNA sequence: TGTGCCACGCGAGGGGGCGGGAGGGTGGTTGGGGCCAACGTCCTGACTTTC.

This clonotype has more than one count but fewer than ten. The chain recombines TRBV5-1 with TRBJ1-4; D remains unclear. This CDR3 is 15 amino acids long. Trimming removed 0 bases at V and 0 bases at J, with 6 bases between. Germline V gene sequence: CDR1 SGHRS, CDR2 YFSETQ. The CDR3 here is CASSLAGATNEKLFF. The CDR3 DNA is TGCGCCAGCAGCTTGGCTGGTGCAACTAATGAAAAACTGTTTTTT. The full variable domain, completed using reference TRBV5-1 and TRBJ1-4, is KAGVTQTPRYLIKTRGQQVTLSCSPISGHRSVSWYQQTPGQGLQFLFEYFSETQRNKGNFPGRFSGRQFSNSRSEMNVSTLELGDSALYLCASSLAGATNEKLFFGSGTQLSVL.

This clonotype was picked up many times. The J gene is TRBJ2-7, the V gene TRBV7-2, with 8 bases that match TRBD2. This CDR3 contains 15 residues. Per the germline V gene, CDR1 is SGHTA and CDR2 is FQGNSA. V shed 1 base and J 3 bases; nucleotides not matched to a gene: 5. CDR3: CASSLDSGLDYEQYF. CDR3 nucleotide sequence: TGTGCCAGCAGCTTAGACTCGGGACTAGACTACGAGCAGTACTTC.

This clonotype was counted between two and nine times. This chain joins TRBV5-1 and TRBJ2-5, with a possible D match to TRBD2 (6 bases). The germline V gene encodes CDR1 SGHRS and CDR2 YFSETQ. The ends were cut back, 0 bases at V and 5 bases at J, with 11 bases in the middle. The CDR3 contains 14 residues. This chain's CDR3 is CASSLGLASETQYF. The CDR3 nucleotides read TGCGCCAGCAGCTTGGGTCTAGCGTCCGAGACCCAGTACTTC.

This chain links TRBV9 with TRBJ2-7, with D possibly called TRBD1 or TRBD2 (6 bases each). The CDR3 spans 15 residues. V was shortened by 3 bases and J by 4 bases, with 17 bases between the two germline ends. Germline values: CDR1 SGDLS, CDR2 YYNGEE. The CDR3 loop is CASSEGLGGQYEQYF. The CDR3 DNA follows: TGTGCCAGCAGCGAGGGACTGGGGGGCCAGTACGAGCAGTACTTC.

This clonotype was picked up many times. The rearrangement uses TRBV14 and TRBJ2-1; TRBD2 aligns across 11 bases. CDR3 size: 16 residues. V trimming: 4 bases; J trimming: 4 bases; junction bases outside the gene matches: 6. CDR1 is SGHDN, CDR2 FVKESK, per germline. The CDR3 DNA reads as TGTGCCAGCAGCCCAATGGGACTAGCGGATTACAATGAGCAGTTCTTC. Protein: CASSPMGLADYNEQFF.

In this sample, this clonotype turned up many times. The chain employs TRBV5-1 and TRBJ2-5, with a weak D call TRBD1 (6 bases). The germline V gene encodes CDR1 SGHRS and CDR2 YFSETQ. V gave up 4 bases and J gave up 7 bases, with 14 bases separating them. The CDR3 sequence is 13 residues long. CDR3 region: CASSETGSPTQYF. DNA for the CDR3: TGCGCCAGCAGCGAAACAGGGTCCCCGACCCAGTACTTC.

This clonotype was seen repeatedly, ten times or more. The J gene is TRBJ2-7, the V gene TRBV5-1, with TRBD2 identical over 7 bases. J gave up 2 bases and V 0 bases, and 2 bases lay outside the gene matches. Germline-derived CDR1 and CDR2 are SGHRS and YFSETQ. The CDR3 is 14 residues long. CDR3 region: CASSLEGGTYEQYF. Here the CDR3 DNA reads TGCGCCAGCAGCTTGGAGGGAGGGACCTACGAGCAGTACTTC.

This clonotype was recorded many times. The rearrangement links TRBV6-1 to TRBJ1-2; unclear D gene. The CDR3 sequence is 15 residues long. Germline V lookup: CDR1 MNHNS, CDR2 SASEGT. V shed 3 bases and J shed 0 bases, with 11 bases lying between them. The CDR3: CASSDRGGSNYGYTF. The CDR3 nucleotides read TGTGCCAGCAGTGATCGCGGCGGGTCTAACTATGGCTACACCTTC.

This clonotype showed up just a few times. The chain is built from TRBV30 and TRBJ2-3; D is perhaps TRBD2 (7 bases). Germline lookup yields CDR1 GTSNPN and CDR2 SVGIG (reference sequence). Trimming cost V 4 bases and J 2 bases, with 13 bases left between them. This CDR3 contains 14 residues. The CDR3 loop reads CAWNEGGNTDTQYF. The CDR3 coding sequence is TGTGCCTGGAATGAGGGGGGGAACACAGATACGCAGTATTTT.

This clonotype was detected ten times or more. The CDR3 region is CASANRDRATNEKLFF. For the CDR3, the DNA is TGTGCCAGCGCAAATCGGGACCGCGCAACTAATGAAAAACTGTTTTTT. The V gene is TRBV12-3 or TRBV12-4, the J gene TRBJ1-4, with D tentatively TRBD1 (5 bases). The CDR3 has 16 amino acids. The V gene lost 8 bases and the J gene lost 0 bases, with 16 bases spanning the gap.

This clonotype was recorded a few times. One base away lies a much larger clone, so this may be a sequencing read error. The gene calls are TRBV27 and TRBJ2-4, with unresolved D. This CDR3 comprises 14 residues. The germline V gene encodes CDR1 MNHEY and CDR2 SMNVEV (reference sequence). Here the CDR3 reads CASSLTNAKNSQYF. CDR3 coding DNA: TGTGCCAGCAGTTTAACTAACGCCAAAAACAGTCAGTACTTC.

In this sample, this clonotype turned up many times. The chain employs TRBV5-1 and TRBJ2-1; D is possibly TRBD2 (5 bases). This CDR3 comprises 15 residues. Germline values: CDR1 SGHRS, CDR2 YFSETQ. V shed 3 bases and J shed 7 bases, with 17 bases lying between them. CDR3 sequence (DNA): TGCGCCAGCAGCTCGGGGTCGACGGTAGTAAATGAGCAGTTCTTC. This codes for CASSSGSTVVNEQFF.

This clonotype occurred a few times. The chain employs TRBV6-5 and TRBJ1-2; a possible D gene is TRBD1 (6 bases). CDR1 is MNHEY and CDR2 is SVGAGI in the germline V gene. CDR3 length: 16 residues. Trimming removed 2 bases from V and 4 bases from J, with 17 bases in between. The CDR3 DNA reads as TGTGCCAGCAGTTACCCCACAGGGCCGTCCGTCTATGGCTACACCTTC. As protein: CASSYPTGPSVYGYTF.

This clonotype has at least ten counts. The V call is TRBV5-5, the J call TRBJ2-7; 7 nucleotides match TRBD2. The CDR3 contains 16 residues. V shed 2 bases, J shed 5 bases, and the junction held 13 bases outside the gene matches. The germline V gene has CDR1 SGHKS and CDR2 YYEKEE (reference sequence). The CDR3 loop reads CASSFWGEAGWDEQYF. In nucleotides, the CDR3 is TGTGCCAGCAGCTTTTGGGGCGAAGCGGGATGGGACGAGCAGTACTTC.

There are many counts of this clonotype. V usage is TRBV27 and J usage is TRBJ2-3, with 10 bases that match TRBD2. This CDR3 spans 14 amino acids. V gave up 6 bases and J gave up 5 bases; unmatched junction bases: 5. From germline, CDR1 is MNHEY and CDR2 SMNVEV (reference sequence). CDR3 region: CASRSLAGVDTQYF. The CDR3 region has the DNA TGTGCCAGCAGATCCCTAGCGGGAGTAGATACGCAGTATTTT.

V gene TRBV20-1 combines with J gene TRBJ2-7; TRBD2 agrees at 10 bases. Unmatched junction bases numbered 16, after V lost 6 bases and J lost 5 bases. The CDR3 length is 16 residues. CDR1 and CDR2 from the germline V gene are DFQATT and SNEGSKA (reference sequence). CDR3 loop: CSAKDYGTSDLHEQYF. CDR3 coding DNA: TGCAGTGCGAAAGATTACGGGACTAGCGACCTCCACGAGCAGTACTTC.

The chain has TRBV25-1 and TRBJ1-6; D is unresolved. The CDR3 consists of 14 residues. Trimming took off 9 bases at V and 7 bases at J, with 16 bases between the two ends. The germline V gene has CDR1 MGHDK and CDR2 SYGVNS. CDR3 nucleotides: TGTGCCAGTAAGACCCGAGGGATGAATTCACCCCTCCACTTT. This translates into CASKTRGMNSPLHF.

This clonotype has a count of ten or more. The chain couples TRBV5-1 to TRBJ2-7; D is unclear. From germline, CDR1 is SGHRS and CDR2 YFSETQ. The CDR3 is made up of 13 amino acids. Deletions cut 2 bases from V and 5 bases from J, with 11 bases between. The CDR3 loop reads CASSFPRQDEQYF. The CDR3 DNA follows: TGCGCCAGCAGCTTCCCCCGACAAGACGAGCAGTACTTC.

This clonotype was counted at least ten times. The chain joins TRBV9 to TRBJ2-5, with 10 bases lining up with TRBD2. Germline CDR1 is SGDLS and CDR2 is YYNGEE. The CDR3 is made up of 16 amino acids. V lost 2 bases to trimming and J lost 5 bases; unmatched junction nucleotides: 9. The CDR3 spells CASSVTPGLARETQYF. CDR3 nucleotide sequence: TGTGCCAGCAGCGTTACTCCGGGACTAGCGAGGGAGACCCAGTACTTC.

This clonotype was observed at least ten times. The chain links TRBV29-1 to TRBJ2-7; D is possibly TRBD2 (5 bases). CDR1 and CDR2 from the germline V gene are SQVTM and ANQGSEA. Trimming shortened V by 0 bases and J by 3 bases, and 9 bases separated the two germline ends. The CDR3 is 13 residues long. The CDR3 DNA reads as TGCAGCGTTGAAGAGGATACTAGCTACGAGCAGTACTTC. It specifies CSVEEDTSYEQYF.

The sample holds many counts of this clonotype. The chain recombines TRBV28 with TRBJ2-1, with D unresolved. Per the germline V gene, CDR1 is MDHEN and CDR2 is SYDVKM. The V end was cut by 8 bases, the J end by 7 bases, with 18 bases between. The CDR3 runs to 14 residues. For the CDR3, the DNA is TGTGCCAGCCGCCGGGCCCAACCACTTAATGAGCAGTTCTTC. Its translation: CASRRAQPLNEQFF.

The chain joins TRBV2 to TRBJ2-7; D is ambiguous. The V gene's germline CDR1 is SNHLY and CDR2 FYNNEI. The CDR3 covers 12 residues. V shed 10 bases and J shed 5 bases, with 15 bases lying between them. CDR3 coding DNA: TGTGCCACCAATATCCATGGGGACGAGCAGTACTTC. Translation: CATNIHGDEQYF.

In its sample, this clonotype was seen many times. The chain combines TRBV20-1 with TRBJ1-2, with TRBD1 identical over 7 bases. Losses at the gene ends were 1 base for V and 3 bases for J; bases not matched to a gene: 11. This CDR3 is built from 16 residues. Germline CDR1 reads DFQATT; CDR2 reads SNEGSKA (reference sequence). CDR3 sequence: CSARGGRGRVYYGYTF. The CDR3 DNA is TGCAGTGCTAGAGGAGGCAGGGGGAGAGTTTACTATGGCTACACCTTC.